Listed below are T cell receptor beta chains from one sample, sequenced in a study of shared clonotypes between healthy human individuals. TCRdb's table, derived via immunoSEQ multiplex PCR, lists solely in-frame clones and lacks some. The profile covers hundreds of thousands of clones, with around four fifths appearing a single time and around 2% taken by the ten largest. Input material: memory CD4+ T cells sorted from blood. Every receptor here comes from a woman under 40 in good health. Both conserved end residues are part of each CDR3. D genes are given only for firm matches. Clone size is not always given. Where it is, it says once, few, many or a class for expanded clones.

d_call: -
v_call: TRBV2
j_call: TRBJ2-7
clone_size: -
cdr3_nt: TGTGCCAGCAGTGAGGCGGTCACTTTCCTCTACGAGCAGTACTTC
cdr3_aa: CASSEAVTFLYEQYF

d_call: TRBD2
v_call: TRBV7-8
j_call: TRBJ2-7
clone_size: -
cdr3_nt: TGTGCCAGCAGCTTCTCTAGCGGGAACTACGAGCAGTACTTC
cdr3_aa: CASSFSSGNYEQYF

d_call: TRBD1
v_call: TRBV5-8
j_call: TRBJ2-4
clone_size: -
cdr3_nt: TGTGCCAGCAGCTTGGTCCATGGGACAGTTGGAAACATTCAGTACTTC
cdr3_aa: CASSLVHGTVGNIQYF

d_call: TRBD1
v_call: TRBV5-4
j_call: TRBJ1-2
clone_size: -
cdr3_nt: TGTGCCAGCAGTCGGGACAGGGGGTTTAATAACTATGGCTACACCTTC
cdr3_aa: CASSRDRGFNNYGYTF

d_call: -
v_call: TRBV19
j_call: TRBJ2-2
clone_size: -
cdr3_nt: TGTGCCAGTGCCACCCAAACTAGCACCGGGGAGCTGTTTTTT
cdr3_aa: CASATQTSTGELFF

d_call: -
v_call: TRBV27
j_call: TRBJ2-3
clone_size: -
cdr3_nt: TGTGCCAGCAGTTTTTTTCCTACAGATACGCAGTATTTT
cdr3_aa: CASSFFPTDTQYF

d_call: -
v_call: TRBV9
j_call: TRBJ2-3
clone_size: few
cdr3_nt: TGTGCCAGCAGCCCCGTGGGGACACCCCTGGCGAATACGCAGTATTTT
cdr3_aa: CASSPVGTPLANTQYF

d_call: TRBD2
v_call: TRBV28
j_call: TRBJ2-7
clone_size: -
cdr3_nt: TGTGCCAGCAGTCTTATCTCCAAACCGGGACTAGCGGTACCGGTTGGAGCGGACGAGCAGTACTTC
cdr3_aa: CASSLISKPGLAVPVGADEQYF

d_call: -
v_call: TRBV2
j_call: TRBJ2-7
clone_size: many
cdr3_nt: TGTGCCAGCAGTATTGCCAGGGGTCACGAGCAGTACTTC
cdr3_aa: CASSIARGHEQYF

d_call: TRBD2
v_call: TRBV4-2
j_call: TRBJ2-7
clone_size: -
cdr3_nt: TGTGCCAGCAGCCAAGATGAGCGGGAGATTTACGAGCAGTACTTC
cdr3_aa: CASSQDEREIYEQYF

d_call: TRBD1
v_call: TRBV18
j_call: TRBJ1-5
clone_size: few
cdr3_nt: TGTGCCAGCTCATATGACAGGGAGTATCAGCCCCAGCATTTT
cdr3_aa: CASSYDREYQPQHF

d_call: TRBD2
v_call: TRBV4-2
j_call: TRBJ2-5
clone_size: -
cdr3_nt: TGTGCCAGCAGCCAAGCCGGGACTAGCGAAGAGACCCAGTACTTC
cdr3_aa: CASSQAGTSEETQYF

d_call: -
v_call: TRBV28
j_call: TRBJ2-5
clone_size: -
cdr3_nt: TGTGCCAGCAGTACGTTTGGCTTAAAACAAGAGACCCAGTACTTC
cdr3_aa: CASSTFGLKQETQYF

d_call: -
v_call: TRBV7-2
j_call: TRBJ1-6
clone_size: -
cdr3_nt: TGTGCCAGCAGCTTGGACCAGGCGGTTAATTCACCCCTCCACTTT
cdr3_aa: CASSLDQAVNSPLHF

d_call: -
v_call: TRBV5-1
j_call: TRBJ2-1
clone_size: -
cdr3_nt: TGCGCCAGCAGCCCGGACAGCCCTCTTTACAATGAGCAGTTCTTC
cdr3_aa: CASSPDSPLYNEQFF

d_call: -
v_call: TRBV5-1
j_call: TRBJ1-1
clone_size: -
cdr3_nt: TGCGCCAGCAGGACCGATAACACTGAAGCTTTCTTT
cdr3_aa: CASRTDNTEAFF

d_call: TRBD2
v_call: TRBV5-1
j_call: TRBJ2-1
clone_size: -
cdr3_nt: TGCGCCAGCAGCGCGGCTAGCGGAGCGTACAATGAGCAGTTCTTC
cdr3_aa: CASSAASGAYNEQFF

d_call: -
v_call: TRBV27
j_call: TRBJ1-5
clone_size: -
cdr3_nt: TGTGCCAGCAGTCTTCGCTTTGGGGGGGGACAGCCCCAGCATTTT
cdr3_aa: CASSLRFGGGQPQHF

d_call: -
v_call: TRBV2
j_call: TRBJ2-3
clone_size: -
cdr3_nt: TGTGCCACCTACCGGACTCGAACAGATACGCAGTATTTT
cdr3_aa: CATYRTRTDTQYF

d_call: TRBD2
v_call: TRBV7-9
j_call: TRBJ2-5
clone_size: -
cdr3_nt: TGTGCCAGCAGCCCGACTAGCATGAAGACCCAGTACTTC
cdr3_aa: CASSPTSMKTQYF

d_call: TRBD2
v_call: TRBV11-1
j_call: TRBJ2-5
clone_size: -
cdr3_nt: TGTGCCAGCAGCTTAGGACTAGCGGGAGTGGTCGAAGAGACCCAGTACTTC
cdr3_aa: CASSLGLAGVVEETQYF

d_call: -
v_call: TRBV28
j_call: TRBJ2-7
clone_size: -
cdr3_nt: TGTGCCAGCAGCTTAAACCAGCAGGGAGCCCTTACCTACGAGCAGTACTTC
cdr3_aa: CASSLNQQGALTYEQYF

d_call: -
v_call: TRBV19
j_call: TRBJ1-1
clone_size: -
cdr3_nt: TGTGCCAGTAGTATTCGCAGGAACACTGAAGCTTTCTTT
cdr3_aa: CASSIRRNTEAFF

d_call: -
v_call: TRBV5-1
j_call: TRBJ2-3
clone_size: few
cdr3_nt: TGCGCCAGCAGCTGGGGGCAGGACCTCACAGATACGCAGTATTTT
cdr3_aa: CASSWGQDLTDTQYF

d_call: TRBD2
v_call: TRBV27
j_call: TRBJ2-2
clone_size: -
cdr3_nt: TGTGCCAGCAGTTTAAAGGGACTAGCGGGACCCGGGGAGCTGTTTTTT
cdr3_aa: CASSLKGLAGPGELFF

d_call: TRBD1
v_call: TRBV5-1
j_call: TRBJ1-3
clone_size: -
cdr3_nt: TGCGCCAGCAGCCCGGGACAGTCCAACTCTGGAAACACCATATATTTT
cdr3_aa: CASSPGQSNSGNTIYF

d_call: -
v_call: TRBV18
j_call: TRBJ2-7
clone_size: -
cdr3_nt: TGTGCCAGCTCACCCTCGAGAGGCTCCTACGAGCAGTACTTC
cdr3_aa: CASSPSRGSYEQYF

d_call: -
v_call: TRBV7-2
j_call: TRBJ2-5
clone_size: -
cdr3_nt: TGTGCCAGCAACCACGGCGGGCAGGACGGCGGAAAGACCCAGTACTTC
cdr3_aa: CASNHGGQDGGKTQYF

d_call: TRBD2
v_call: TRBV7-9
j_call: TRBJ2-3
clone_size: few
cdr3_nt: TGTGCCAGCATTCCCCCGGGACTAGCGGACCTCGGGGCGACGCAGTATTTT
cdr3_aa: CASIPPGLADLGATQYF

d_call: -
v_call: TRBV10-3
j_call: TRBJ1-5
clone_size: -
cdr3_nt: TGTGCCATCAGTGAGCGGGGTAGCAATCAGCCCCAGCATTTT
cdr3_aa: CAISERGSNQPQHF

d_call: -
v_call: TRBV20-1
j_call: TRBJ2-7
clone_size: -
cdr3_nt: TGCAGTGCTTCGAACTACGAGCAGTACTTC
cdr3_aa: CSASNYEQYF

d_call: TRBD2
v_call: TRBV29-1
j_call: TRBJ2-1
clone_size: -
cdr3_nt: TGCAGCGTTGTAAGACTAGCGGTGTACAATGAGCAGTTCTTC
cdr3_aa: CSVVRLAVYNEQFF

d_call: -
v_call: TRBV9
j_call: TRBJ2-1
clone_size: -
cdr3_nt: TGTGCCAGCAGCACTTGGGGGACAAGCAGGGAGTTCTTC
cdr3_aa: CASSTWGTSREFF

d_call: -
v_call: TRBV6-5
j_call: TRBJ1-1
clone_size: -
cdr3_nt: TGTGCCAGCAGGGCGGGAAATATGAACACTGAAGCTTTCTTT
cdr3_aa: CASRAGNMNTEAFF

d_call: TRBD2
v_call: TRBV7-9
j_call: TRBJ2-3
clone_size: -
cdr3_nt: TGTGCCAGCAACTTGGAGGGGAGCGGGACTAGCACAGATACGCAGTATTTT
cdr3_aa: CASNLEGSGTSTDTQYF

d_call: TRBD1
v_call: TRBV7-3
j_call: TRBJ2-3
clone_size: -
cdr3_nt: TGTGCCAGCAGCTTGGGGCAGGGGGCTGCGGATACGCAGTATTTT
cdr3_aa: CASSLGQGAADTQYF

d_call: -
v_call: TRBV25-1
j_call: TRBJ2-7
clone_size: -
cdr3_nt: TGTGCCAGCACCGAACAAAGGGGCGGCTACGAGCAGTACTTC
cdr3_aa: CASTEQRGGYEQYF

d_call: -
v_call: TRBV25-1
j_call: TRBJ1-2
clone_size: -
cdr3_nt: TGTGCCAGCAAGGGATCGGGATTTGGAGGCTACACCTTC
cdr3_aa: CASKGSGFGGYTF

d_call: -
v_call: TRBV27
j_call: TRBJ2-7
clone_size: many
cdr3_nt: TGTGCCAGCAGTCTCACCTACGAGCAGTACTTC
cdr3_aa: CASSLTYEQYF

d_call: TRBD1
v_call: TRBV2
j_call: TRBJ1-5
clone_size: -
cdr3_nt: TGTGCCAGCAGTCAACAGGGGGCCGGCAATCAGCCCCAGCATTTT
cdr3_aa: CASSQQGAGNQPQHF

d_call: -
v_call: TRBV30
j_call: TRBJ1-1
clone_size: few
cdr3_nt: TGTGCCTGGAGTCTTGGGAGCATCGGAACTGAAGCTTTCTTT
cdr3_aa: CAWSLGSIGTEAFF

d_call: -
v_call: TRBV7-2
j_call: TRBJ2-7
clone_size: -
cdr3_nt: TGTGCCAGCAGCTTTTTAGCGGAGCCCAGCTCCTACGAGCAGTACTTC
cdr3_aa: CASSFLAEPSSYEQYF

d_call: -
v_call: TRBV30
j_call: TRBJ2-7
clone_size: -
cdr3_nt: TGTGCCTGGAGGCAGGGATTTTACTACGAGCAGTACTTC
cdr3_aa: CAWRQGFYYEQYF

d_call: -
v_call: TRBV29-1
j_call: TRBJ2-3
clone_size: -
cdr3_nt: TGCAGCGTTGTACAGGTGCTAGGCACAGATACGCAGTATTTT
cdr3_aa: CSVVQVLGTDTQYF

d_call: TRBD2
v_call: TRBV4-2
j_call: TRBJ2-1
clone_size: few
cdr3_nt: TGTGCCAGCAGCCAAGGGGAGGGAGGGCCGTCCTATGAGCAGTTCTTC
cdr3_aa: CASSQGEGGPSYEQFF

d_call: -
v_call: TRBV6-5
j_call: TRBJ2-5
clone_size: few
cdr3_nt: TGTGCCAGTCAACGCAGGGAACAAGAGACCCAGTACTTC
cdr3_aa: CASQRREQETQYF

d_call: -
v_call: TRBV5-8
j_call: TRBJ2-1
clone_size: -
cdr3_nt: TGTGCCAGCAGCTTACTAGGCTCCTACAATGAGCAGTTCTTC
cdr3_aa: CASSLLGSYNEQFF